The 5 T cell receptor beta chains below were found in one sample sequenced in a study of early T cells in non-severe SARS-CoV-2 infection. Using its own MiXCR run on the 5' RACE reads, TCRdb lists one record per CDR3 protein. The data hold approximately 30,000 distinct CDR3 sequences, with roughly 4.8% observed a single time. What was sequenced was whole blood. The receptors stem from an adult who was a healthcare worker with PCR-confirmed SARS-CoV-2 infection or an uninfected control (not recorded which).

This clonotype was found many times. The chain's CDR3 is CSVGAGVGDIQYF. CDR3 DNA: TGCAGCGTTGGGGCTGGGGTCGGGGACATTCAGTACTTC. This chain uses TRBV29-1 with TRBJ2-4; TRBD2 might be the D (5 bases). The germline V gene encodes CDR1 SQVTM and CDR2 ANQGSEA. CDR3 length: 13 residues. V lost 4 bases and J 8 bases, leaving 15 bases between the germline ends.

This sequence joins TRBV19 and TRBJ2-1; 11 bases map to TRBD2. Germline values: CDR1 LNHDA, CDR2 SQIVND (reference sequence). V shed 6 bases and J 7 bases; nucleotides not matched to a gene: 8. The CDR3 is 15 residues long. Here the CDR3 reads CASRASGGPGNEQFF. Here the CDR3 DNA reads TGTGCCAGTAGGGCTAGCGGGGGGCCAGGTAATGAGCAGTTCTTC.

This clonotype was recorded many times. This CDR3 is CASSFQETYNEQFF. The CDR3 region has the DNA TGTGCCAGCAGCTTCCAGGAAACCTACAATGAGCAGTTCTTC. The V and J genes are TRBV5-6 and TRBJ2-1, with no clear D. CDR1 is SGHDT, CDR2 YYEEEE, per germline. The V and J ends lost 2 bases and 2 bases respectively, with 8 bases between them. This CDR3 is 14 amino acids long.

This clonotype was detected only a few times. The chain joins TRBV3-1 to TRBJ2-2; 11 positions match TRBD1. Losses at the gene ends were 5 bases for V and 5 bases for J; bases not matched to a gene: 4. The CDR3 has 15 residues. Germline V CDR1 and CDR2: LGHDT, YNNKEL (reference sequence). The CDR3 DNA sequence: TGTGCCAGCAGCAGAGGACAGGGGGCTACCGGGGAGCTGTTTTTT. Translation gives CASSRGQGATGELFF. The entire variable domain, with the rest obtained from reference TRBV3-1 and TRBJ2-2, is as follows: DTAVSQTPKYLVTQMGNDKSIKCEQNLGHDTMYWYKQDSKKFLKIMFSYNNKELIINETVPNRFSPKSPDKAHLNLHINSLELGDSAVYFCASSRGQGATGELFFGEGSRLTVL.

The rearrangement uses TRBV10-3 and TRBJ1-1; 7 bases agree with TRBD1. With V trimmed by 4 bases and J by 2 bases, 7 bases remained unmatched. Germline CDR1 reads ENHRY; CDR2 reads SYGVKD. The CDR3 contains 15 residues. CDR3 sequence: CAISARTGVNTEAFF. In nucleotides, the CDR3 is TGTGCCATCAGTGCACGGACAGGCGTCAACACTGAAGCTTTCTTT.